A selection of T cell receptor beta chains follows, all from one sample in a study of T cell changes during pregnancy in multiple sclerosis. Produced via immunoSEQ multiplex PCR; TCRdb's table is partial and in-frame only. This table has 20,000 to 30,000 clones, about nine tenths appearing once. This material consisted of CD8+ T cells from peripheral blood mononuclear cells, taken in the third trimester of pregnancy. The receptors stem from a female donor in good health, enrolled as a control in a pregnancy study. Both conserved end residues are part of each CDR3. The D gene is left open where the match is weak. Clone size is stated in some rows and not others, as once, few, many or a class when expanded.

J gene | V gene | D gene | clone size | CDR3 protein | CDR3 DNA
TRBJ2-7 | TRBV9 | TRBD2 | . | CASSGLAGGYYEQYF | TGTGCCAGCAGCGGTTTAGCGGGGGGTTACTACGAGCAGTACTTC
TRBJ1-1 | TRBV7-9 | TRBD1 | . | CASSPWDRGLTEAFF | TGTGCCAGCAGCCCGTGGGACAGGGGGCTTACTGAAGCTTTCTTT
TRBJ2-2 | TRBV4-1 | TRBD2 | once | CASSLSGGGGGELFF | TGCGCCAGCAGCCTGAGCGGGGGCGGGGGCGGGGAGCTGTTTTTT
TRBJ1-6 | TRBV5-4 | . | . | CASSSSNIQVF | TGTGCCAGCAGCTCCTCGAATATACAGGTTTTT
TRBJ2-7 | TRBV28 | TRBD1 | . | CASSFRQGAGEQYF | TGTGCCAGCAGTTTTAGACAGGGGGCTGGCGAGCAGTACTTC
TRBJ1-4 | TRBV2 | . | . | CASSETGRDEKLFF | TGTGCCAGCAGTGAAACCGGGAGAGATGAAAAACTGTTTTTT
TRBJ2-7 | TRBV15 | . | . | CATSMTAGEEYEQYF | TGTGCCACCAGCATGACGGCAGGGGAAGAGTACGAGCAGTACTTC
TRBJ2-5 | TRBV7-8 | . | . | CASSPGGLETQYF | TGTGCCAGCAGCCCAGGTGGGTTGGAGACCCAGTACTTC
TRBJ1-1 | TRBV11-2 | TRBD1 | . | CASSLETGGTEAFF | TGTGCCAGCAGCTTAGAGACAGGGGGTACTGAAGCTTTCTTT
TRBJ1-2 | TRBV27 | . | . | CASTSGRTNYGYTF | TGTGCCAGCACCTCGGGTAGAACTAACTATGGCTACACCTTC
TRBJ2-7 | TRBV11-3 | . | . | CASSSPTWTVFRHYEQYF | TGTGCCAGCAGCTCACCTACCTGGACAGTCTTTCGTCACTACGAGCAGTACTTC
TRBJ2-7 | TRBV5-4 | . | . | CASSDDRYEQYF | TGTGCCAGCAGCGACGACAGGTACGAGCAGTACTTC
TRBJ2-5 | TRBV2 | . | . | CASCSRAPRVQETQYF | TGTGCCAGCTGTTCCCGGGCGCCGAGGGTTCAAGAGACCCAGTACTTC
TRBJ1-5 | TRBV19 | . | . | CASSSGTPNQPQHF | TGTGCCAGTAGTAGCGGTACCCCCAATCAGCCCCAGCATTTT
TRBJ2-2 | TRBV7-9 | TRBD1 | . | CASSWGQGRRTGELFF | TGTGCCAGCAGCTGGGGACAGGGTAGGCGCACCGGGGAGCTGTTTTTT
TRBJ2-7 | TRBV7-9 | TRBD2 | . | CASSSGLLYEQYF | TGTGCCAGCAGCTCGGGACTACTCTACGAGCAGTACTTC
TRBJ2-1 | TRBV27 | . | . | CASSHPGRANEQFF | TGTGCCAGCAGTCACCCCGGCAGGGCCAATGAGCAGTTCTTC
TRBJ2-7 | TRBV2 | TRBD2 | once | CASTSGRTYEQYF | TGTGCCAGCACTAGCGGGAGGACATACGAGCAGTACTTC
TRBJ2-1 | TRBV5-6 | TRBD2 | . | CASSPGTSIHEQFF | TGTGCCAGCAGCCCCGGGACTAGTATACATGAGCAGTTCTTC
TRBJ2-1 | TRBV6-1 | . | . | CASSDWSSNEQFF | TGTGCCAGCAGTGATTGGTCTAGCAATGAGCAGTTCTTC
TRBJ2-7 | TRBV7-9 | . | . | CASSLAETGGSSYEQYF | TGTGCCAGCAGCTTAGCGGAGACAGGAGGCTCCTCCTACGAGCAGTACTTC
TRBJ1-1 | TRBV7-9 | . | . | CASFYNTEAFF | TGTGCCAGTTTCTACAACACTGAAGCTTTCTTT
TRBJ1-2 | TRBV7-2 | . | . | CASIGGSLGYGYTF | TGTGCCAGCATTGGAGGAAGCCTTGGCTATGGCTACACCTTC
TRBJ1-2 | TRBV5-7 | . | . | CASRDDRLVYGYTF | TGTGCCAGCAGGGATGACAGGCTAGTCTATGGCTACACCTTC
TRBJ2-7 | TRBV11-2 | TRBD1 | . | CASSLIQGFEQYF | TGTGCCAGCAGCCTAATACAGGGGTTCGAGCAGTACTTC
TRBJ2-3 | TRBV4-1 | TRBD2 | once | CASSPAPGLAGGVSDTQYF | TGCGCCAGCAGCCCCGCACCGGGACTAGCGGGAGGGGTCTCGGATACGCAGTATTTT
TRBJ2-7 | TRBV14 | . | . | CASSLSGTPQYF | TGTGCCAGCAGCCTATCCGGGACTCCGCAGTACTTC
TRBJ1-1 | TRBV28 | . | . | CASSLYLTGNTEAFF | TGTGCCAGCAGTCTATACCTGACGGGAAACACTGAAGCTTTCTTT
TRBJ1-2 | TRBV11-2 | TRBD1 | few | CASSQGQLYGYTF | TGTGCCAGCAGCCAGGGACAGCTTTATGGCTACACCTTC
TRBJ1-1 | TRBV10-3 | . | . | CAISPSRGAEAFF | TGTGCCATCAGTCCCTCCAGGGGCGCTGAAGCTTTCTTT
TRBJ2-5 | TRBV11-3 | . | . | CASSQDFWETQYF | TGTGCCAGCAGCCAAGACTTTTGGGAGACCCAGTACTTC
TRBJ2-7 | TRBV27 | TRBD2 | . | CASSLVGGNTYEQYF | TGTGCCAGCAGTTTAGTGGGAGGGAATACCTACGAGCAGTACTTC
TRBJ1-6 | TRBV6-5 | TRBD1 | . | CASTPGQGESSPLHF | TGTGCCAGCACCCCGGGACAGGGGGAGAGTTCACCCCTCCACTTT
TRBJ2-1 | TRBV4-1 | . | . | CASSQGGGIHEQFF | TGCGCCAGCAGCCAAGGAGGAGGGATCCATGAGCAGTTCTTC
TRBJ2-3 | TRBV6-1 | . | . | CASSDKLEADTQYF | TGTGCCAGCAGTGATAAGTTAGAAGCAGATACGCAGTATTTT
TRBJ2-7 | TRBV19 | TRBD2 | . | CASSTPGLAATYEQYF | TGTGCCAGTAGTACTCCGGGACTAGCAGCTACCTACGAGCAGTACTTC
TRBJ2-3 | TRBV7-9 | TRBD2 | . | CASSSTSGRAGQADTQYF | TGTGCCAGCAGCTCCACTAGCGGGAGGGCTGGTCAGGCAGATACGCAGTATTTT
TRBJ1-1 | TRBV6-5 | . | once | CASSPPGLIDEAFF | TGTGCCAGCAGTCCGCCGGGACTAATTGATGAAGCTTTCTTT
TRBJ2-7 | TRBV7-6 | . | . | CASLGWGQSSYEQYF | TGTGCCAGCTTAGGCTGGGGGCAGAGCTCCTACGAGCAGTACTTC
TRBJ2-1 | TRBV4-2 | TRBD2 | . | CASSQEGLAESSYNEQFF | TGTGCCAGCAGCCAAGAGGGACTAGCGGAAAGCTCCTACAATGAGCAGTTCTTC